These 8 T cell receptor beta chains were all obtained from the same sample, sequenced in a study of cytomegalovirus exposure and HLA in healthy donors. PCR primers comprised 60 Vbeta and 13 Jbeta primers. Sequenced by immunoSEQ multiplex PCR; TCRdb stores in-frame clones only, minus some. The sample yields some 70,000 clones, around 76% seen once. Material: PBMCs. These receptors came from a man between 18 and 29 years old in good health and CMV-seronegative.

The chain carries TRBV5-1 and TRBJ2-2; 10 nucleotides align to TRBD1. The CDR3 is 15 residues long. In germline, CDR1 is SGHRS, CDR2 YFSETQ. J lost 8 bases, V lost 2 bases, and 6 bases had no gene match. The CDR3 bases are TGCGCCAGCAGCTTTACCGGGACAGGGGAAGGGGAGCTGTTTTTT. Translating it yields CASSFTGTGEGELFF.

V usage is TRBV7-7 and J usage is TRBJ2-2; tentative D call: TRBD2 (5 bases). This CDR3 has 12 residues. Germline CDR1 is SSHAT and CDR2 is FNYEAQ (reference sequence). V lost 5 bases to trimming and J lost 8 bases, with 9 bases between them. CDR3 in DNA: TGTGCCAGCAGCCTTCGGAGGGGGGAGCTGTTTTTT. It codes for CASSLRRGELFF. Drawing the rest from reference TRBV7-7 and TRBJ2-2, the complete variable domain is GAGVSQSPRYKVTKRGQDVTLRCDPISSHATLYWYQQALGQGPEFLTYFNYEAQPDKSGLPSDRFSAERPEGSISTLTIQRTEQRDSAMYRCASSLRRGELFFGEGSRLTVL.

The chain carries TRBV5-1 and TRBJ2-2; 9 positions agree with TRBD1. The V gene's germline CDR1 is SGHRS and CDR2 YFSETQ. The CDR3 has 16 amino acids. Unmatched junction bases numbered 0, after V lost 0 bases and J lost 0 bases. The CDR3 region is CASSLGQGANTGELFF. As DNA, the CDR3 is TGCGCCAGCAGCTTGGGACAGGGGGCGAACACCGGGGAGCTGTTTTTT.

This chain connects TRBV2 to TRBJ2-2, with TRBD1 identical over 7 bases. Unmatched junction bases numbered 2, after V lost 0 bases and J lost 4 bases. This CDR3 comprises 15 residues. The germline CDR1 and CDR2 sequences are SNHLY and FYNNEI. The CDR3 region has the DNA TGTGCCAGCAGTGAAGCAAGGACAGGCACCGGGGAGCTGTTTTTT. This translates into CASSEARTGTGELFF.

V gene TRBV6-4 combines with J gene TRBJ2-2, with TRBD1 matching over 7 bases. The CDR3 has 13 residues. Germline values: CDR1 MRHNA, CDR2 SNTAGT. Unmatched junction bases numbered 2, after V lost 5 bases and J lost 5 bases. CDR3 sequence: CASSRQGTGELFF. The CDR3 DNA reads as TGTGCCAGCAGTAGACAGGGTACCGGGGAGCTGTTTTTT.

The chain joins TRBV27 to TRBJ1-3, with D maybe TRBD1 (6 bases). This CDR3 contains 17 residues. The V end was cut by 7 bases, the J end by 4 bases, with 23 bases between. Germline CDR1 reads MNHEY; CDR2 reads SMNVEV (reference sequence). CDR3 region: CASKPLSQGSPGNTIYF. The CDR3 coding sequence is TGTGCCAGCAAACCCCTGAGCCAGGGGAGCCCCGGAAACACCATATATTTT.

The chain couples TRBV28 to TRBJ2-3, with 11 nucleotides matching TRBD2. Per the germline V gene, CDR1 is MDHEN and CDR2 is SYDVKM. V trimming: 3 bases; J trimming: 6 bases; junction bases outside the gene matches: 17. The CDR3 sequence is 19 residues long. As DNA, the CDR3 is TGTGCCAGCAGTTTCTTAGGCGCTAGCGGGGGGCCAGGATGGGATACGCAGTATTTT. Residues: CASSFLGASGGPGWDTQYF.

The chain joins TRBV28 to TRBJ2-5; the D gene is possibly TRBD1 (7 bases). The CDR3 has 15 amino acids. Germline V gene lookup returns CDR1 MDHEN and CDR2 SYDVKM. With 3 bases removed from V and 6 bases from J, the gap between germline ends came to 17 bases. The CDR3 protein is CASSFAQTGRKTQYF. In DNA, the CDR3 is TGTGCCAGCAGTTTCGCCCAGACAGGGAGGAAGACCCAGTACTTC.